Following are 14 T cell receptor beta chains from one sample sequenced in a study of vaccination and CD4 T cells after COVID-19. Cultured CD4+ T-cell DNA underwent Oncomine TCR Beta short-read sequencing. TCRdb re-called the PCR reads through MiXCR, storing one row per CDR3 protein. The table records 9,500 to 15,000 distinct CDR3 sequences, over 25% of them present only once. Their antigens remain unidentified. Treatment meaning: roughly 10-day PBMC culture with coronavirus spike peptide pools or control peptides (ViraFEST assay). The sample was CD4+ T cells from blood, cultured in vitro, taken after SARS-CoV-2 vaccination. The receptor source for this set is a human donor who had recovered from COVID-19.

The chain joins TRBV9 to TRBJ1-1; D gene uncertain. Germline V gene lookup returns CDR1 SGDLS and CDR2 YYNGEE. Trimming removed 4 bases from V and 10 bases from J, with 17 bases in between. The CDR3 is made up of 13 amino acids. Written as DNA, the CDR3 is TGTGCCAGCAGCTATGGACGGGCTGGTAGAGCTTTCTTT. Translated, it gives CASSYGRAGRAFF. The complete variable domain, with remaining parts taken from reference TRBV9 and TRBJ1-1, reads DSGVTQTPKHLITATGQRVTLRCSPRSGDLSVYWYQQSLDQGLQFLIQYYNGEERAKGNILERFSAQQFPDLHSELNLSSLELGDSALYFCASSYGRAGRAFFGQGTRLTVV.

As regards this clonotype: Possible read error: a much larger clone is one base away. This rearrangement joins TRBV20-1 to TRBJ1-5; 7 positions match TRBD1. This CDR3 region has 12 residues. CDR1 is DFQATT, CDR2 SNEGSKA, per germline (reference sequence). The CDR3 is CGATDRDQPQHF. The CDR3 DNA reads TGCGGTGCGACCGACAGGGATCAGCCCCAGCATTTT.

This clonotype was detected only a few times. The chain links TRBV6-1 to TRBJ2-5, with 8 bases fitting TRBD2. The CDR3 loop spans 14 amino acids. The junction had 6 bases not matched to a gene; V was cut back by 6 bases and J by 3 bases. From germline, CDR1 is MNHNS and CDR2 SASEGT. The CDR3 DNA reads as TGTGCCAGCAGCTTCGGGAGGGCCAAAGAGACCCAGTACTTC. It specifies CASSFGRAKETQYF.

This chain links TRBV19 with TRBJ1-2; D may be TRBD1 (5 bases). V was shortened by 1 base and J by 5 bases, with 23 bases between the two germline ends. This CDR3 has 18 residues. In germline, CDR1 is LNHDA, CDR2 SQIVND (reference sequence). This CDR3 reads CASSIVSRAVGKGYGYTF. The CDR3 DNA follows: TGTGCCAGTAGTATAGTATCCAGGGCGGTCGGAAAGGGATATGGCTACACCTTC.

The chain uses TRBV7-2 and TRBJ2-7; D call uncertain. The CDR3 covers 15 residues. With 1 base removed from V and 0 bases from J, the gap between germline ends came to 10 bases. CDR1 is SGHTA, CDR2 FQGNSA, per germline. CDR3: CASSLGDRLSYEQYF. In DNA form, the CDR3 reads TGTGCCAGCAGCTTAGGGGATAGGCTCTCCTACGAGCAGTACTTC.

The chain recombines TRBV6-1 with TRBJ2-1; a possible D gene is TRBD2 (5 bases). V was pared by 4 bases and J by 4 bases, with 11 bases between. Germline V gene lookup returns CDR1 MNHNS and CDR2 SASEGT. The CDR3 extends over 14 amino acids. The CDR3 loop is CASSGRPPYNEQFF. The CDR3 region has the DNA TGTGCCAGCAGTGGGAGGCCCCCTTACAATGAGCAGTTCTTC.

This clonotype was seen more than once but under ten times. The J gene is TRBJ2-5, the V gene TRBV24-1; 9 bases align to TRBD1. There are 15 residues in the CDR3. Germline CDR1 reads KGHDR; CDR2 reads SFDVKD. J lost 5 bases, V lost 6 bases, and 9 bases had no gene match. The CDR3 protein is CATSRGGTGRETQYF. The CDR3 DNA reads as TGTGCCACCAGTCGTGGGGGGACAGGGCGGGAGACCCAGTACTTC.

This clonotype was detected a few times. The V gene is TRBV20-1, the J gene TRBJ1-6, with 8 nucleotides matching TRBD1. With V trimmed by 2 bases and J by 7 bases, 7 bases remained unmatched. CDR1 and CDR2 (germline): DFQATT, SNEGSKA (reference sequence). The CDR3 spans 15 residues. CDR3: CSARTDRALNSPLHF. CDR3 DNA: TGCAGTGCTAGAACGGACAGGGCGCTAAATTCACCCCTCCACTTT.

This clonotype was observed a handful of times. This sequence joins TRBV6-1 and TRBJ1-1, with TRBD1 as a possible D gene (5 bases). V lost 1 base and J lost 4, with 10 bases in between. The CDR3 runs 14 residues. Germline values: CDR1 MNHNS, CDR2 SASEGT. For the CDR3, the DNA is TGTGCCAGCAGTGAAGTCGGCAGGGTCACTGAAGCTTTCTTT. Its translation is CASSEVGRVTEAFF.

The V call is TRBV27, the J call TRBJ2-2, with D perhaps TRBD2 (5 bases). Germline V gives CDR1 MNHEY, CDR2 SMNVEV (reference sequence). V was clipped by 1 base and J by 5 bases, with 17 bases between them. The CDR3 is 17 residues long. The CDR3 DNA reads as TGTGCCAGCAGTTTATACCTCCGGGGAGACGCTACCGGGGAGCTGTTTTTT. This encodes CASSLYLRGDATGELFF.

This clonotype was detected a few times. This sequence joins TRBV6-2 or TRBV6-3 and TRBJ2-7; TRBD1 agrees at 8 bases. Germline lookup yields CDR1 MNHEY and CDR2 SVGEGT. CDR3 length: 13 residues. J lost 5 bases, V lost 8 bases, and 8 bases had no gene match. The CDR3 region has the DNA TGTGCCAGCGATTACAGGGGGAGGAACGAGCAGTACTTC. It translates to CASDYRGRNEQYF.

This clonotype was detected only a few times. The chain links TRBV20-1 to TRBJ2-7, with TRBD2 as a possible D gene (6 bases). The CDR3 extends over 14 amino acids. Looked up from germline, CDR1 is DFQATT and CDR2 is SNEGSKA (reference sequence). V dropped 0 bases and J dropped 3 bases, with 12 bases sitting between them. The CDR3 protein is CSARDRAGIYEQYF. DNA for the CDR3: TGCAGTGCTAGAGATCGGGCGGGAATCTACGAGCAGTACTTC.

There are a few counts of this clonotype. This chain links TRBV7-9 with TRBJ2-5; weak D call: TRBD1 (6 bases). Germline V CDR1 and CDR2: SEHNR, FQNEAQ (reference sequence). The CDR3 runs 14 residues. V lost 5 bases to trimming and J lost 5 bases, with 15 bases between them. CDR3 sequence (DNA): TGTGCCAGCAGCGCTCGGACAGTCGGGGAGACCCAGTACTTC. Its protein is CASSARTVGETQYF.

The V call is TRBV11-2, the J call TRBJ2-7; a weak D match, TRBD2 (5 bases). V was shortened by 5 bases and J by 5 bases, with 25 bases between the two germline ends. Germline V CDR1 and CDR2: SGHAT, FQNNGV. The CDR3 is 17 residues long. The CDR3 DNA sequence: TGTGCCAGCAGCCCTCTGGAACGGACTCTCCCCGGGGACGAGCAGTACTTC. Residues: CASSPLERTLPGDEQYF.